What follows are 3 T cell receptor beta chains derived from one specimen sequenced in a study of cytomegalovirus exposure and HLA in healthy donors. PCR involved 60 Vbeta and 13 Jbeta primers. The assay was immunoSEQ multiplex PCR, and TCRdb's table has in-frame clones only and misses some. The data show 90,000 to 130,000 clones, with around three quarters seen just once and 2.5% to 3% held by the top ten. The specimen sequenced was PBMCs. The receptors stem from a woman aged 18-29 years in good health and CMV-seropositive.

This chain links TRBV7-2 with TRBJ1-1; D is perhaps TRBD1 (5 bases). The CDR3 is 13 amino acids. CDR1 is SGHTA and CDR2 is FQGNSA in the germline V gene. V lost 4 bases, J lost 1 base, and 7 bases lay in between. The CDR3 spells CASSSDRNTEAFF. As DNA, the CDR3 is TGTGCCAGCAGCTCAGACAGGAACACTGAAGCTTTCTTT.

This sequence joins TRBV4-2 and TRBJ2-5; D might be TRBD2 (6 bases). The J call is uncertain, as TRBJ2-7 better fits the DNA end. The CDR3 sequence is 18 residues long. Germline V gives CDR1 LGHNA, CDR2 YNFKEQ. The chain's CDR3 is CASSQDKAFAGPTYEQYF. In DNA form, the CDR3 reads TGTGCCAGCAGCCAAGATAAGGCTTTCGCGGGACCAACCTACGAGCAGTACTTC.

V usage is TRBV6-5 and J usage is TRBJ2-5; 9 nucleotides match TRBD1. The J call is doubtful: the DNA matches TRBJ2-7 better. The CDR3 is made up of 14 amino acids. Germline CDR1 and CDR2: MNHEY and SVGAGI. CDR3 nucleotides: TGTGCCAGCAGTTTGGGACAGGGACCCTACGAGCAGTACTTC. Translation gives CASSLGQGPYEQYF.